Ten or more counts support the clone carrying this T cell receptor (beta chain). TCRdb itself ran the reads through MiXCR, one entry per CDR3 protein. The repertoire holds 200,000 to 300,000 distinct CDR3 sequences, with 8% to 9.5% as singletons. This entry comes from a study of T cell repertoires in cytomegalovirus infection. This CDR3 has 14 amino acids. The germline gives CDR1 SQVTM, CDR2 ANQGSEA. V was pared by 4 bases and J by 6 bases, with 16 bases between. The chain joins TRBV29-1 to TRBJ2-1; D might be TRBD1 or TRBD2, each matching 6 bases. Sequencing used PBMCs. This receptor was taken from a human donor in good health (CMV status not recorded). Some clones in this sample may be carry-over from other donors' samples. The CDR3 DNA reads TGCAGCGTTGGCGTGGGCGGAGGGGGCAATGAGCAGTTCTTC. Translating gives CSVGVGGGGNEQFF.